The present entry profiles one T cell receptor (beta chain) with its context. The record originates from a study of blood T cell repertoires in COVID-19. Whole-study context: PBMCs, B-cell-depleted T cells, or T cells provided the cDNA or gDNA that made up the material.

Study members were between roughly 18 and 89 years old and lived in around 24 US regions. Recovery among Cohort 3 donors was established by two negative PCRs, clearance, or symptom resolution. CDR1 and CDR2 (germline): MNHEY, SVGEGT. The CDR3 is 17 amino acids. Trimming at V came to 4 bases and at J to 4 bases, leaving 11 bases not matched to a gene. As originally analysed: From reference gene primer amplification, estimates of nucleated cell counts were derived. Sequencing used immunoSEQ multiplex PCR; TCRdb keeps in-frame clones, though not all of them. V and J calls and clone size are those listed in that table; D and trimming were worked out from the DNA. The repertoire has around 290,000 clones, around nine tenths of them found once; the top ten carry about 1.1%.

The chain has TRBV6-2 or TRBV6-3 and TRBJ2-1; 9 nucleotides line up with TRBD2. This receptor was identified in a woman aged 25 to 39 who had recovered from COVID-19. The sample taken for sequencing was PBMCs or T cells enriched from blood (not recorded which). The CDR3, as DNA: TGTGCCAGCAGTTTCCCCAGCCTAGCGGGGAGGTACAATGAGCAGTTCTTC. This encodes CASSFPSLAGRYNEQFF.